This is a list of T cell receptor beta chains from one sample in a study of T cell repertoires in cytomegalovirus infection. TCRdb passed the reads through MiXCR, listing each CDR3 protein once. The sample has 180,000 or so distinct CDR3 sequences, approximately 18% seen once; the top ten hold roughly a quarter. Sequencing was performed on CD8+ T cells from PBMCs. These receptors were taken from a human donor in good health (CMV status not recorded). Some clones in this sample may be carry-over from other donors' samples. Each CDR3 is given with its conserved first and last residue. The D gene is left open where the match is weak. Only some rows state a clone size, as once, few, many or a class for expanded clones.

D gene,clone size,V gene,J gene,CDR3 protein,CDR3 DNA
TRBD1,few,TRBV7-9,TRBJ1-1,CASTRGMGVNTEAFF,TGTGCCAGCACCAGGGGGATGGGAGTGAACACTGAAGCTTTCTTT
TRBD1,once,TRBV20-1,TRBJ1-2,CSAISPRTGTDGYTF,TGCAGTGCTATTTCCCCCCGGACAGGTACTGATGGCTACACCTTC
TRBD1,.,TRBV12-5,TRBJ2-1,CATRGQGYNEQFF,TGTGCTACTCGAGGACAGGGGTACAATGAGCAGTTCTTC
.,few,TRBV13,TRBJ2-5,CASSPTITSQETQYF,TGTGCCAGCAGTCCGACAATCACTTCCCAAGAGACCCAGTACTTC
TRBD1,few,TRBV5-1,TRBJ2-1,CASSSRDRGYHEQFF,TGCGCCAGCAGCTCCCGGGACAGGGGGTACCATGAGCAGTTCTTC
TRBD2,few,TRBV12-3/TRBV12-4,TRBJ2-1,CASSFLVTGGLYNEQFF,TGTGCCAGCAGTTTTTTGGTAACGGGGGGGCTGTACAATGAGCAGTTCTTC
.,.,TRBV7-9,TRBJ2-7,CASSDDGYEQYF,TGTGCCAGCAGCGACGACGGCTACGAGCAGTACTTC
.,few,TRBV10-3,TRBJ2-1,CAISEFSGSNNEQFF,TGTGCCATCAGTGAGTTTTCGGGGAGTAACAATGAGCAGTTCTTC
.,.,TRBV9,TRBJ1-2,CASSQGPYGYTF,TGTGCCAGCAGTCAGGGGCCCTATGGCTACACCTTC
TRBD1,few,TRBV11-2,TRBJ2-2,CASSFTGGKNGELFF,TGTGCCAGCAGTTTTACAGGGGGCAAGAACGGGGAGCTGTTTTTT
TRBD1,many,TRBV7-8,TRBJ2-1,CASSPTGGAYNEQFF,TGTGCCAGCAGCCCTACAGGGGGCGCCTACAATGAGCAGTTCTTC
.,few,TRBV19,TRBJ1-5,CASSLRGDLYQPQHF,TGTGCCAGTAGTCTCCGGGGGGATCTTTATCAGCCCCAGCATTTT
.,.,TRBV12-3/TRBV12-4,TRBJ1-1,CASSLHTEAFF,TGTGCCAGCAGTTTGCATACTGAAGCTTTCTTT
.,.,TRBV20-1,TRBJ2-7,CSAAGSLGYHEQYF,TGCAGTGCCGCCGGGAGTTTGGGGTACCACGAGCAGTACTTC